Described below is a single T cell receptor beta chain sequence and its context. Per the original methods: Estimation of nucleated cell counts was performed using reference gene primer amplification. The method was immunoSEQ multiplex PCR; TCRdb's version includes in-frame clones alone and lacks a portion of them. V and J calls and clone size are those listed in that table; D and trimming were worked out from the DNA. The sample lists 45,000 to 60,000 clones; roughly nine tenths were seen once. The sample comes from a study of blood T cell repertoires in COVID-19. On the study more broadly: Acute and convalescent COVID-19 samples came from the United States, Italy and Spain. PBMCs, B-cell-depleted T cells, or T cells provided the cDNA or gDNA that made up the material.

The sequence was collected from a man between 50 and 59 years old with acute or convalescent COVID-19. Sequenced sample: peripheral blood.

This CDR3 is CASSPRGTGTYEQYF. CDR3 nucleotide sequence: TGTGCCAGCTCACCACGTGGGACAGGAACCTACGAGCAGTACTTC. The chain uses TRBV18 and TRBJ2-7, with TRBD1 matching over 8 bases. Germline assignment: CDR1 KGHSH and CDR2 LQKENI. Unmatched junction bases numbered 4, after V lost 1 base and J lost 2 bases. The CDR3 is made up of 15 amino acids.